A single sample gave rise to the 16 T cell receptor beta chains below, sequenced in a study of cytomegalovirus exposure and HLA in healthy donors. Produced via immunoSEQ multiplex PCR; TCRdb's table is partial and in-frame only. The table records about 160,000 clones, 75% to 90% of them present only once. Sequencing used PBMCs. All receptors derive from a woman between 18 and 29 years old in good health and CMV-seronegative.

The genes are TRBV9 and TRBJ2-5, with TRBD2 matching over 14 bases. The CDR3 loop spans 13 amino acids. With V trimmed by 5 bases and J by 13 bases, 7 bases remained unmatched. From germline, CDR1 is SGDLS and CDR2 YYNGEE. CDR3 nucleotides: TGTGCCAGCAGTGATAGACTAGCGGGGGGGCTGTACTTC. Amino acids: CASSDRLAGGLYF.

This clone has only one observation. The chain employs TRBV11-2 and TRBJ1-1; 8 bases fit TRBD1. Trimming at V came to 5 bases and at J to 0 bases, leaving 11 bases not matched to a gene. The germline gives CDR1 SGHAT, CDR2 FQNNGV. This CDR3 contains 17 residues. Here the CDR3 DNA reads TGTGCCAGCAGCCTCCCAAGGACAGGGTTCGTGAACACTGAAGCTTTCTTT. Its protein product is CASSLPRTGFVNTEAFF. The full variable domain, in which reference TRBV11-2 and TRBJ1-1 provide the parts outside the CDR3, is EAGVAQSPRYKIIEKRQSVAFWCNPISGHATLYWYQQILGQGPKLLIQFQNNGVVDDSQLPKDRFSAERLKGVDSTLKIQPAKLEDSAVYLCASSLPRTGFVNTEAFFGQGTRLTVV.

This clone has ten or more counts. V usage is TRBV6-4 and J usage is TRBJ1-6, with 7 bases identical to TRBD1. The trim removed 0 bases at V and 7 bases at J, leaving 0 bases unmatched. This CDR3 comprises 14 residues. From germline, CDR1 is MRHNA and CDR2 SNTAGT. The CDR3 DNA reads TGTGCCAGCAGTGACTCGACAGGGAATTCACCCCTCCACTTT. Translation gives CASSDSTGNSPLHF.

The sample holds one count of this clone. The CDR3 DNA is TGTGCCAGCTCACCCAACTCGGACAGCGTCCTGACTTTC. Translated, it gives CASSPNSDSVLTF. The gene calls are TRBV18 and TRBJ2-6; possible D gene TRBD1, 6 bases. This CDR3 contains 13 residues. In germline, CDR1 is KGHSH, CDR2 LQKENI. The germline V and J ends were trimmed by 3 bases and 12 bases, with 12 bases remaining between them.

This clone appeared a few times. The genes are TRBV30 and TRBJ1-1; 7 positions match TRBD1. Trimming took 1 base from V and 12 from J; bases not matched to a gene: 8. CDR3 length: 12 amino acids. Germline loops: CDR1 GTSNPN, CDR2 SVGIG (reference sequence). The CDR3, as DNA: TGTGCCTGGAGTGAGGCCGGGACAGTGACTTTCTTT. Amino acid sequence: CAWSEAGTVTFF.

The V and J genes are TRBV6-1 and TRBJ2-7; D not certain. V gave up 1 base and J gave up 3 bases, with 7 bases separating them. The CDR3 covers 13 residues. Germline values: CDR1 MNHNS, CDR2 SASEGT. In DNA form, the CDR3 reads TGTGCCAGCAGTGAAGGACACCTCTACGAGCAGTACTTC. Translating gives CASSEGHLYEQYF.

This clone was detected a few times. The chain combines TRBV11-2 with TRBJ1-1; D is uncertain. Trimming stripped 1 base from V and 11 bases from J, with 8 bases between. Germline CDR1 reads SGHAT; CDR2 reads FQNNGV. CDR3 size: 11 residues. The CDR3 is CASSLAEGAFF. The CDR3 nucleotides are TGTGCCAGCAGCTTAGCGGAGGGTGCTTTCTTT. The full variable domain, in which reference TRBV11-2 and TRBJ1-1 provide the parts outside the CDR3, is EAGVAQSPRYKIIEKRQSVAFWCNPISGHATLYWYQQILGQGPKLLIQFQNNGVVDDSQLPKDRFSAERLKGVDSTLKIQPAKLEDSAVYLCASSLAEGAFFGQGTRLTVV.

This chain joins TRBV2 and TRBJ1-5; tentatively, D is TRBD1 (5 bases). V was trimmed by 4 bases and J by 4 bases, leaving 14 bases between them. This CDR3 region has 15 residues. Germline CDR1 is SNHLY and CDR2 is FYNNEI. The CDR3 spells CASSAPGGPNQPQHF. As DNA, the CDR3 is TGTGCCAGCAGTGCCCCCGGGGGACCTAATCAGCCCCAGCATTTT.

A single count supports this clone. V and J are TRBV2 and TRBJ1-5, with D possibly TRBD1 on 5 matching bases. The CDR3 length is 15 residues. V dropped 8 bases and J dropped 4 bases, with 18 bases sitting between them. CDR1 is SNHLY, CDR2 FYNNEI, per germline. The CDR3 DNA is TGTGCCAGCTCCACCACGACAGACCTTAATCAGCCCCAGCATTTT. It codes for CASSTTTDLNQPQHF.

The rearrangement links TRBV2 to TRBJ1-1; 8 nucleotides align to TRBD1. The CDR3 loop spans 13 amino acids. J was trimmed by 4 bases and V by 7 bases; bases with no gene match: 5. The germline V gene has CDR1 SNHLY and CDR2 FYNNEI. This chain's CDR3 is CASTLTGGTEAFF. The CDR3, as DNA: TGTGCCAGCACTCTCACAGGGGGCACTGAAGCTTTCTTT.

J is TRBJ1-2 and V is TRBV4-2; TRBD1 might be the D (6 bases). The CDR3 runs 16 residues. With 4 bases removed from V and 5 bases from J, the gap between germline ends came to 20 bases. Germline V gives CDR1 LGHNA, CDR2 YNFKEQ. CDR3 sequence: CASSRITGLVGYGYTF. CDR3 coding DNA: TGTGCCAGCAGCCGGATAACAGGGTTAGTAGGGTATGGCTACACCTTC.

This chain connects TRBV2 to TRBJ2-5; TRBD2 is a possible D gene (6 bases). Between the trimmed V and J ends, which lost 6 bases and 4 bases, there was a span of 9 bases. The CDR3 spans 12 residues. The germline V gene encodes CDR1 SNHLY and CDR2 FYNNEI. The DNA of the CDR3 is TGTGCCAGCAGCGGGGACTTAGAGACCCAGTACTTC. It is translated as CASSGDLETQYF.

This clone was detected only once. This chain links TRBV7-6 with TRBJ1-2; D remains ambiguous. The germline V and J ends were trimmed by 0 bases and 5 bases, with 19 bases remaining between them. Germline V gene data show CDR1 as SGHVS and CDR2 as FNYEAQ. The CDR3 runs 17 residues. The CDR3 here is CASSLASVLGTRYGYTF. In nucleotides, the CDR3 is TGTGCCAGCAGCTTAGCATCCGTGCTGGGCACCCGGTATGGCTACACCTTC.

The chain carries TRBV7-2 and TRBJ1-5; D call uncertain. Germline V gene lookup returns CDR1 SGHTA and CDR2 FQGNSA. This CDR3 has 15 amino acids. Trimming removed 2 bases at V and 0 bases at J, with 8 bases between. CDR3 DNA sequence: TGTGCCAGCAGCTTAACAAGAAATAGCAATCAGCCCCAGCATTTT. Amino acid sequence: CASSLTRNSNQPQHF.

The rearrangement joins TRBV5-1 to TRBJ2-7; 9 nucleotides line up with TRBD1. The CDR3 has 15 residues. Germline V gene data show CDR1 as SGHRS and CDR2 as YFSETQ. After removal of 2 bases from V and 6 bases from J, the junction contained 9 bases not matched to a gene. The chain's CDR3 is CASSFSGTGQGEQYF. As DNA, the CDR3 is TGCGCCAGCAGCTTCTCCGGGACAGGGCAGGGCGAGCAGTACTTC.

This chain uses TRBV30 with TRBJ1-4; TRBD1 agrees at 10 bases. Germline V CDR1 and CDR2: GTSNPN, SVGIG (reference sequence). V lost 3 bases and J lost 7; bases outside the gene matches: 17. The CDR3 covers 18 residues. CDR3 in amino acids: CAWREPGQGNWLTEKLFF. The DNA for the CDR3 is TGTGCCTGGAGGGAGCCGGGACAGGGGAATTGGTTAACTGAAAAACTGTTTTTT.